A selection of T cell receptor beta chains follows, all from one sample in a study of vaccination and CD4 T cells after COVID-19. For these receptors, no antigen is known. TCRdb ran MiXCR on the PCR reads and lists one entry per CDR3 protein. This table has more than 12,000 distinct CDR3 sequences, approximately 52% appearing once. Input material: CD4+ T cells from blood, cultured in vitro. The receptors stem from a human donor who had recovered from COVID-19. Each CDR3 is given with its conserved first and last residue. Each record gives: V gene, clone size, D gene, J gene, CDR3 DNA, CDR3 protein. D genes are given only for firm matches. Size values are once, few and many counts, or a class for expanded clones, and some rows have none.

TRBV19	-	TRBD1	TRBJ2-4	TGTGCCAGTAGTAGAGGACAGGGGGTAGCCAAAAACATTCAGTACTTC	CASSRGQGVAKNIQYF
TRBV10-3	-	-	TRBJ2-6	TGTGCCATCAGCCGGGACGGAGAAAACTCTGGGGCCAACGTCCTGACTTTC	CAISRDGENSGANVLTF
TRBV27	few	TRBD2	TRBJ2-5	TGTGCCAGCAGGCGTTACGGGACTAGCGAAGAGACCCAGTACTTC	CASRRYGTSEETQYF
TRBV28	-	-	TRBJ1-2	TGTGCCAGCACCCGAGACAGAAACTATGGCTACACCTTC	CASTRDRNYGYTF
TRBV7-2	-	TRBD2	TRBJ2-1	TGTGCCAGCAGCTTATTTGGATTGTCGGGGGGTCCCTACAATGAGCAGTTCTTC	CASSLFGLSGGPYNEQFF
TRBV20-1	-	TRBD1	TRBJ1-3	TGCAGTGCAACAAGACAGGGGTATGGTGGAAACACCATATATTTT	CSATRQGYGGNTIYF
TRBV20-1	-	-	TRBJ1-4	TGCAGTGCTAGGGGGGGAGGGGGGGAAAAACTGTTTTTT	CSARGGGGEKLFF
TRBV20-1	-	-	TRBJ2-7	TGCAGTGCTAGAGATCGGGCCGAGCAGTACTTC	CSARDRAEQYF
TRBV19	few	-	TRBJ1-5	TGTGCCAGTAGTATTGATGCCCGGGGCCCTAGCAATCAGCCCCAGCATTTT	CASSIDARGPSNQPQHF
TRBV7-2	-	-	TRBJ1-2	TGTGCCAGCAGCTTATTCGTTCGGACAGACTATGGCTACACCTTC	CASSLFVRTDYGYTF
TRBV6-2/TRBV6-3	-	TRBD2	TRBJ2-7	TGTGCCAGCAGGCATCTAGCGGGGGCCAGCTCCTACGAGCAGTACTTC	CASRHLAGASSYEQYF
TRBV2	-	-	TRBJ2-3	TGTGCCAGCAACTTGAACGTCGCAGATACGCAGTATTTT	CASNLNVADTQYF
TRBV20-1	-	-	TRBJ2-2	TGCAGTGCTAGAGTGCCAGGGAACACCGGGGAGCTGTTTTTT	CSARVPGNTGELFF
TRBV2	few	-	TRBJ2-7	TGTGCCAGCAGTGAAGCACCGGGGCACTCCTACGAGCAGTACTTC	CASSEAPGHSYEQYF
TRBV12-3/TRBV12-4	once	TRBD1	TRBJ2-2	TGTGCCAGCACCGGGACAGTGAACACCGGGGAGCTGTTTTTT	CASTGTVNTGELFF
TRBV30	-	-	TRBJ2-5	TGTGCCTGCAGCCTGATGGAGACCCAGTACTTC	CACSLMETQYF
TRBV6-1	-	TRBD1	TRBJ1-2	TGTGCCAGCAGGCGACAGGGCGGTGGCTACACCTTC	CASRRQGGGYTF
TRBV4-3	-	-	TRBJ2-6	TGCGCCAGCAGCCAAGACAGGTATACGGGGGCCAACGTCCTGACTTTC	CASSQDRYTGANVLTF
TRBV20-1	-	TRBD1	TRBJ1-5	TGCAGTGCTGGGATGGACAGGGGGCGCGTCGGACAGCCCCAGCATTTT	CSAGMDRGRVGQPQHF
TRBV20-1	-	TRBD1	TRBJ1-4	TGCAGTGCTAGGGACAGGGGGCTCAATGAAAAACTGTTTTTT	CSARDRGLNEKLFF
TRBV28	-	-	TRBJ1-1	TGTGCCAGCAGTTTGTGGGGGCAGGGTGGAGTTGAAGCTTTCTTT	CASSLWGQGGVEAFF
TRBV15	once	-	TRBJ1-2	TGTGCCACCACCCGAGGGGACACAGTATCTAACTATGGCTACACCTTC	CATTRGDTVSNYGYTF
TRBV7-9	-	TRBD2	TRBJ2-7	TGTGCCAGCAGCACCCAAATCCGGGGGGGACCCATCGGCAACGAGCAGTACTTC	CASSTQIRGGPIGNEQYF
TRBV5-6	large	TRBD1	TRBJ1-2	TGTGCCAGCAGCCGTCCCGGGACAGGGGGCGCGGCCTATGGCTACACCTTC	CASSRPGTGGAAYGYTF
TRBV2	-	TRBD2	TRBJ2-7	TGTGCCAGCAGCGGAGCCCGGGACAGAAGGACTAGCGGCTCCTACGAGCAGTACTTC	CASSGARDRRTSGSYEQYF
TRBV6-1	-	-	TRBJ1-5	TGTGCCAGCAGTGAAGAAGACCGGACCAGAAATCAGCCCCAGCATTTT	CASSEEDRTRNQPQHF
TRBV20-1	-	-	TRBJ1-2	TGCAGTGTGATCCGGACAGCGGGCTACACCTTC	CSVIRTAGYTF
TRBV28	few	TRBD1	TRBJ1-2	TGTGCCAGCAGTCCTCGGGGACAGGGGGCGGGTGGCTACACCTTC	CASSPRGQGAGGYTF
TRBV7-3	-	-	TRBJ1-5	TGTGCCAGCACCCTCAAGGGGGGACGGATTTGCAATCAGCCCCAGCATTTT	CASTLKGGRICNQPQHF
TRBV10-3	few	-	TRBJ2-2	TGTGCCATCGCTATTGAAGACGTAGGCTCCGGGGAGCTGTTTTTT	CAIAIEDVGSGELFF
TRBV2	-	-	TRBJ1-2	TGTGCCAGCAGTGAGACTGCCCTTTATGGCTACACCTTC	CASSETALYGYTF
TRBV20-1	-	TRBD2	TRBJ2-5	TGCAGTGCTAGACCTAGCGGGCGGCAAGAGACCCAGTACTTC	CSARPSGRQETQYF
TRBV7-9	-	TRBD2	TRBJ2-5	TGTGCCAGCAGCTTAGCCCCAGCGGGGGGGCGGGAGACCCAGTACTTC	CASSLAPAGGRETQYF
TRBV6-2/TRBV6-3	-	-	TRBJ2-1	TGTGCCAGCAGTCCTCCGGGACGCCGTGAGCAGTTCTTC	CASSPPGRREQFF
TRBV7-2	-	TRBD2	TRBJ2-1	TGTGCCAGCAGCCCCCAACTAGCGGACGGTGAGCAGTTCTTC	CASSPQLADGEQFF
TRBV20-1	-	TRBD2	TRBJ2-5	TGCAGTGCTAGAGATAGCGGGGGGGCGGGAGAGACCCAGTACTTC	CSARDSGGAGETQYF
TRBV11-2	-	TRBD1	TRBJ1-1	TGTGCCAGCAGCCCAAACAGGGGCCGGGGCACTGAAGCTTTCTTT	CASSPNRGRGTEAFF
TRBV5-8	-	TRBD2	TRBJ2-5	TGTGCCAGCAGCTCGGGACTAGCGATAGAGACCCAGTACTTC	CASSSGLAIETQYF
TRBV7-9	once	TRBD2	TRBJ2-5	TGTGCCAGCAGCTTTAGCGGGGCTAACCAAGAGACCCAGTACTTC	CASSFSGANQETQYF
TRBV20-1	-	-	TRBJ2-3	TGCAGTGCTAGGTACCACGGCACAGATACGCAGTATTTT	CSARYHGTDTQYF
TRBV6-2/TRBV6-3	-	TRBD1	TRBJ1-5	TGTGCCAGCAGTTACACTCGGTTTCTTGGGACAGGGGTGAAAAGTCAGCCCCAGCATTTT	CASSYTRFLGTGVKSQPQHF
TRBV19	-	TRBD2	TRBJ2-5	TGTGCCAGTAGTACGGGACTAGGAGAGGCGACCCAGTACTTC	CASSTGLGEATQYF
TRBV2	-	TRBD1	TRBJ1-2	TGTGCCAGCACCCTTACTCTCGGACAGGGACTTAACTATGGCTACACCTTC	CASTLTLGQGLNYGYTF
TRBV6-1	-	TRBD1	TRBJ2-5	TGTGCCAGCAGTGAATTCGGGACAGAAGAGACCCAGTACTTC	CASSEFGTEETQYF
TRBV25-1	-	-	TRBJ1-1	TGTGCCAGCAGTTCTCACAGATTGAACACTGAAGCTTTCTTT	CASSSHRLNTEAFF
TRBV7-9	-	-	TRBJ2-7	TGTGCCAGCAGCTTAGCGGGGGGGCCCACCTACGAGCAGTACTTC	CASSLAGGPTYEQYF
TRBV24-1	-	TRBD2	TRBJ2-3	TGTGCCACCGGGACTAGCGGGGGGGGGAACCCCCGGATTGGGCAGTATTTT	CATGTSGGGNPRIGQYF
TRBV29-1	-	-	TRBJ1-5	TGCAGCGTGGATGACAGGCACCAGCCCCAGCATTTT	CSVDDRHQPQHF
TRBV2	large	TRBD2	TRBJ2-3	TGTGCCAGCAGGTGGGGGACTAGCGGGGGGAAAAGCACAGATACGCAGTATTTT	CASRWGTSGGKSTDTQYF
TRBV6-4	-	TRBD2	TRBJ2-1	TGTGCCAGCAGTGACTCGACTAGCGGGTACAATGAGCAGTTCTTC	CASSDSTSGYNEQFF
TRBV19	-	TRBD2	TRBJ2-7	TGTGCCAGTAGTCGGGCTAGCGGGAGGCCGAGCTCCTACGAGCAGTACTTC	CASSRASGRPSSYEQYF
TRBV7-8	once	TRBD1	TRBJ1-1	TGTGCCAGCAGCTTAGCGCCGGGACAGGGGGCGCAGACTGAAGCTTTCTTT	CASSLAPGQGAQTEAFF